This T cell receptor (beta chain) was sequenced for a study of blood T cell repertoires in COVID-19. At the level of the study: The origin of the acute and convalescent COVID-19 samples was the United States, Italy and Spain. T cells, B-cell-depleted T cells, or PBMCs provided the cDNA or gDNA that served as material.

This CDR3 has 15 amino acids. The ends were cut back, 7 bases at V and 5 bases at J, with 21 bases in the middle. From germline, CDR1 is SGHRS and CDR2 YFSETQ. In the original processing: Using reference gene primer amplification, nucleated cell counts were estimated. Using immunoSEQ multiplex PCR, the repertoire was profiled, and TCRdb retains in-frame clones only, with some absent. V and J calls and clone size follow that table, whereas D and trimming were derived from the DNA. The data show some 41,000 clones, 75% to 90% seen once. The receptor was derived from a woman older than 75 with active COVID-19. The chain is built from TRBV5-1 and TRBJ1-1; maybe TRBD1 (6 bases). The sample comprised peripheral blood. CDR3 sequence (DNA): TGCGCCAGCTCCCGGGACACCCGGGGGGATACTGAAGCTTTCTTT. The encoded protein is CASSRDTRGDTEAFF.